This record looks at one T cell receptor (beta chain) sequence and its context. This specimen belongs to a study of kidney transplant recipient with SARS-CoV-2 infection. TCRdb used MiXCR to reprocess the reads, holding one entry per CDR3 protein. The data hold approximately 240,000 distinct CDR3 sequences, with roughly 26% observed a single time. The V and J ends lost 0 bases and 0 bases respectively, with 11 bases between them. Germline-derived CDR1 and CDR2 are SGDLS and YYNGEE. This CDR3 is built from 16 residues. Specimen: a blood sample, collected at baseline and around day 110 from a kidney transplant recipient. This receptor was obtained from a male patient aged 30 to 39 who had COVID-19 and was a kidney transplant recipient. These T cells may partly come from the graft donor. V gene TRBV9 combines with J gene TRBJ2-3; D call uncertain. CDR3 region: CASSVAIGPSTDTQYF. CDR3 nucleotides: TGTGCCAGCAGCGTAGCTATCGGACCTAGCACAGATACGCAGTATTTT. Together with reference TRBV9 and TRBJ2-3, the CDR3 gives the full variable domain: DSGVTQTPKHLITATGQRVTLRCSPRSGDLSVYWYQQSLDQGLQFLIQYYNGEERAKGNILERFSAQQFPDLHSELNLSSLELGDSALYFCASSVAIGPSTDTQYFGPGTRLTVL.